This T cell receptor beta chain came from a study of OX40 agonist ivuxolimab in advanced cancers. In the study overall: Partial responses were seen in three patients, one with hepatocellular carcinoma and two with cutaneous melanoma.

CDR1 and CDR2 (germline): LNHDA, SQIVND (reference sequence). The length of the CDR3 is 16 residues. Trimming took 5 bases from V and 5 from J; bases not matched to a gene: 9. Here immunoSEQ multiplex PCR was the method, and the copy in TCRdb shows in-frame clones only, minus some. The sample holds more than 70,000 clones, 70% to 90% seen once. The chain carries TRBV19 and TRBJ2-1, with 10 bases identical to TRBD1. This TCR was sampled from an adult with an advanced solid tumor such as melanoma, head and neck, liver or kidney cancer. The sequenced sample was CD4+ or CD8+ T cells sorted from blood, obtained in a trial of the OX40 agonist ivuxolimab. The CDR3 nucleotides are TGTGCCAGTAGTTTGTCCGGGACAGGGGTTCACAATGAGCAGTTCTTC. Its protein product is CASSLSGTGVHNEQFF.